Following are 4 T cell receptor beta chains from one sample sequenced in a study of identical twins. Each CDR3 protein is one row after TCRdb ran MiXCR on the 5' RACE reads. The sample contains some 1,700,000 distinct CDR3 sequences, about 31% of which appear only once. Sequencing was carried out using cord blood. Source of these receptors: a newborn girl in good health.

This clonotype appeared many times. Sequence at one end of the junction differs from germline and may be a read error. The chain carries TRBV9 and TRBJ1-1; TRBD1 is a possible D gene (6 bases). Germline CDR1 and CDR2: SGDLS and YYNGEE. CDR3 length: 15 amino acids. The DNA for the CDR3 is TGCGCCAGCAGCAGAGGGGGACGGCTTAACACTGAAGCTTTCTTT. It codes for CASSRGGRLNTEAFF.

Concerning this clonotype: A junction boundary mismatches the germline segment, possibly from a read error. The V and J genes are TRBV2 and TRBJ2-3, with D possibly TRBD2 on 6 matching bases. CDR3 size: 11 residues. Germline loops: CDR1 SNHLY, CDR2 FYNNEI. The DNA for the CDR3 is TGTACCAGCGGGTCGGTAGATACGCAGTATTTT. It specifies CTSGSVDTQYF.

In the case of this clonotype: Being one base from a much bigger clone, this may be a read error. This rearrangement joins TRBV4-2 to TRBJ2-3; D might be TRBD1 (6 bases). In germline, CDR1 is LGHNA, CDR2 YNFKEQ. Trimming removed 5 bases at V and 6 bases at J, with 9 bases between. CDR3 size: 12 residues. CDR3 sequence reads: CASSNREDTQYF. The CDR3, as DNA: TGTGCCAGCAGCAACAGGGAGGATACGCAGTATTTT.

CDR3 bases: TGCAGTGCTACTCCGGGACCGAGTAATTCACCCCTCCACTTT. It is translated as CSATPGPSNSPLHF. The genes are TRBV20-1 and TRBJ1-6; tentative D call: TRBD1 (5 bases). Trimming pared 4 bases from V and 6 bases from J, leaving 13 bases between. This CDR3 spans 14 amino acids. Germline V gives CDR1 DFQATT, CDR2 SNEGSKA (reference sequence).